The source of this TCR beta chain is a study of T cell repertoires in aging, cancer and after chemotherapy. This CDR3 comprises 15 residues. CDR1 is DFQATT and CDR2 is SNEGSKA in the germline V gene (reference sequence). With 2 bases clipped from V and 5 bases from J, the junction kept 9 bases outside the gene matches. A mixed TRB-A/B primer pool amplified rearranged TRB by multiplex touch-down PCR. TCRdb re-called the multiplex PCR reads with MiXCR, one entry per CDR3 protein. The sample lists more than 7,000 distinct CDR3 sequences, over 30% seen once, with about 4% in the top ten. TCR beta rearrangements were amplified from peripheral blood genomic DNA.

This receptor was obtained from a human donor in good health. Source material: blood. V is TRBV20-1 and J is TRBJ2-3; TRBD2 matches at 8 bases. The CDR3 sequence is CSARLIGGVRDTQYF. The CDR3 nucleotides are TGCAGTGCTAGACTAATCGGGGGGGTTAGAGATACGCAGTATTTT.